A selection of T cell receptor beta chains follows, all from one sample in a study of cytomegalovirus exposure and HLA in healthy donors. Only in-frame clones appear in the TCRdb table, and some are missing; sequencing was by immunoSEQ multiplex PCR. This sample has 90,000 to 100,000 clones, with roughly 76% found just once. Sequenced input: PBMCs. The receptors come from a woman in her fifties or sixties in good health and CMV-seropositive. CDR3s include the opening cysteine and the closing phenylalanine or tryptophan. A D gene is named only where the DNA matches it firmly. Not every row has a clone size; where given, it reads once, few, many or a size class.

len	v_gene	d_gene	abundance	j_gene	CDR3aa	CDR3nt
16	TRBV9	NA	NA	TRBJ2-3	CASSLRGGTSTDTQYF	TGTGCCAGCAGCCTCCGAGGAGGGACTAGCACAGATACGCAGTATTTT
13	TRBV7-9	NA	few	TRBJ1-3	CASSPDSGNTIYF	TGTGCCAGCAGTCCAGACTCTGGAAACACCATATATTTT
16	TRBV4-1	TRBD2	NA	TRBJ2-3	CASSHFGLAGTDTQYF	TGCGCCAGCAGCCATTTCGGACTAGCGGGCACAGATACGCAGTATTTT
14	TRBV9	NA	NA	TRBJ2-1	CASSVDSSYNEQFF	TGTGCCAGCAGCGTCGACAGCTCCTACAATGAGCAGTTCTTC
16	TRBV4-1	NA	NA	TRBJ2-5	CASSQDGRGDGETQYF	TGCGCCAGCAGCCAAGATGGTCGCGGGGACGGCGAGACCCAGTACTTC
13	TRBV5-5	NA	NA	TRBJ2-1	CASSLSGLNEQFF	TGTGCCAGCAGCTTGTCCGGGTTGAATGAGCAGTTCTTC
15	TRBV7-3	NA	NA	TRBJ2-2	CASSLSGTNAGELFF	TGTGCCAGCAGCTTAAGTGGGACAAATGCCGGGGAGCTGTTTTTT
12	TRBV2	NA	few	TRBJ2-7	CASNLAGNEQYF	TGTGCCAGCAATCTGGCGGGGAACGAGCAGTACTTC
12	TRBV29-1	NA	NA	TRBJ2-5	CSVDEGVRTQYF	TGCAGCGTTGATGAGGGCGTGAGGACCCAGTACTTC
14	TRBV5-8	TRBD2	NA	TRBJ2-7	CASSPSGRMFEQYF	TGTGCCAGCAGCCCTAGCGGGAGAATGTTCGAGCAGTACTTC
14	TRBV6-6	NA	NA	TRBJ1-4	CASTVLHREEKLFF	TGTGCCAGCACCGTGTTGCACAGGGAAGAAAAACTGTTTTTT
14	TRBV27	TRBD1	NA	TRBJ2-5	CASSSPGQQETQYF	TGTGCCAGCAGCTCCCCGGGACAGCAAGAGACCCAGTACTTC
15	TRBV10-3	NA	NA	TRBJ2-7	CAISDGGARSYEQYF	TGTGCCATCAGTGATGGTGGGGCTAGGTCCTACGAGCAGTACTTC
15	TRBV27	NA	NA	TRBJ2-3	CASSPGFISTDTQYF	TGTGCCAGCTCCCCGGGGTTTATATCCACAGATACGCAGTATTTT
15	TRBV2	TRBD1	NA	TRBJ2-1	CASSFRDRVNNEQFF	TGTGCCAGCAGCTTTCGGGACAGGGTTAACAATGAGCAGTTCTTC
13	TRBV2	NA	NA	TRBJ2-7	CASNPGPLSEQYF	TGTGCCAGCAACCCGGGTCCCCTTTCAGAGCAGTACTTC
14	TRBV9	NA	NA	TRBJ1-1	CASSLQGTNTEAFF	TGTGCCAGCAGCCTCCAGGGTACGAACACTGAAGCTTTCTTT
16	TRBV5-6	TRBD2	NA	TRBJ2-7	CASSLFWTSGSNEQYF	TGTGCCAGCAGCTTGTTTTGGACTAGCGGATCGAACGAGCAGTACTTC
17	TRBV5-8	NA	NA	TRBJ2-1	CASSFGQIRSHQDEQFF	TGTGCCAGCAGCTTTGGACAGATCCGGAGCCACCAGGATGAGCAGTTCTTC
15	TRBV7-9	TRBD1	NA	TRBJ2-7	CSSSPWGDRGGEQYF	TGTTCCAGCAGCCCATGGGGAGACAGGGGGGGAGAGCAGTACTTC
15	TRBV7-9	NA	NA	TRBJ1-5	CASSLDVGSGQPQHF	TGTGCCAGCAGCTTAGATGTGGGTTCGGGGCAGCCCCAGCATTTT
13	TRBV28	NA	NA	TRBJ2-1	CASLTGFANEQFF	TGTGCCAGTTTAACAGGGTTTGCGAATGAGCAGTTCTTC
14	TRBV30	NA	NA	TRBJ2-5	CAWRTTSVEETQYF	TGTGCCTGGAGAACAACTAGTGTGGAAGAGACCCAGTACTTC
16	TRBV9	TRBD1	NA	TRBJ1-1	CASGAYGQGVNTEAFF	TGTGCCAGCGGCGCCTACGGACAGGGGGTGAACACTGAAGCTTTCTTT
14	TRBV6-5	TRBD1	once	TRBJ2-2	CASRPDRGGGELFF	TGTGCCAGCAGACCGGACAGGGGTGGCGGGGAGCTGTTTTTT
14	TRBV6-4	NA	NA	TRBJ2-1	CASSDSTASHEQFF	TGTGCCAGCAGTGACTCAACCGCGAGCCATGAGCAGTTCTTC
13	TRBV10-1	TRBD1	NA	TRBJ1-5	CASRDREPQPQHF	TGCGCCAGCAGGGACAGGGAACCTCAGCCCCAGCATTTT
13	TRBV29-1	TRBD1	NA	TRBJ2-1	CSVDRGRLSEQFF	TGCAGCGTTGACAGGGGGCGATTGAGTGAGCAGTTCTTC
16	TRBV30	TRBD2	few	TRBJ2-1	CAWKLALAGLRNEQFF	TGTGCCTGGAAGCTAGCCCTAGCGGGACTAAGAAATGAGCAGTTCTTC
13	TRBV30	NA	NA	TRBJ2-5	CAWGRGFQETQYF	TGTGCCTGGGGCCGAGGGTTCCAAGAGACCCAGTACTTC
13	TRBV5-4	NA	NA	TRBJ2-5	CASSLGGEKTQYF	TGTGCCAGCAGCTTAGGAGGAGAGAAGACCCAGTACTTC
14	TRBV7-9	NA	NA	TRBJ1-3	CASSPDRQGNTIYF	TGTGCCAGCAGCCCTGACAGGCAAGGAAACACCATATATTTT
16	TRBV5-1	NA	NA	TRBJ1-3	CASSLGIQGSGNTIYF	TGCGCCAGCAGCTTGGGAATACAGGGTTCTGGAAACACCATATATTTT
14	TRBV7-2	NA	NA	TRBJ1-2	CASSLPGFQYGYTF	TGTGCCAGCAGCTTACCAGGGTTCCAGTATGGCTACACCTTC
17	TRBV13	TRBD1	NA	TRBJ1-2	CASSFSQGGNYGFGYTF	TGTGCCAGCAGCTTCTCTCAGGGGGGAAACTATGGATTCGGCTACACCTTC
14	TRBV5-1	NA	once	TRBJ2-6	CASSFSSGANVLTF	TGCGCCAGCAGCTTCAGCTCTGGGGCCAACGTCCTGACTTTC
13	TRBV5-1	NA	NA	TRBJ2-3	CASSRTGTDTQYF	TGCGCCAGCAGCCGCACAGGGACAGATACGCAGTATTTT
16	TRBV6-1	TRBD1	NA	TRBJ1-1	CASSEPGQGNNLRAFF	TGTGCCAGCAGTGAGCCGGGACAGGGTAATAATCTACGGGCTTTCTTT
13	TRBV11-2	NA	NA	TRBJ1-1	CASKSSPGTEAFF	TGTGCCAGCAAATCTTCCCCGGGGACTGAAGCTTTCTTT
14	TRBV5-6	NA	few	TRBJ1-2	CASSIGTHSYGYTF	TGTGCCAGCAGCATCGGGACACATTCATATGGCTACACCTTC
15	TRBV5-1	NA	NA	TRBJ1-3	CASSLHSPAGNTIYF	TGCGCCAGCAGCTTGCATTCGCCAGCTGGAAACACCATATATTTT
13	TRBV5-4	NA	NA	TRBJ1-4	CASRGGENEKLFF	TGTGCCAGCAGGGGGGGGGAGAATGAAAAACTGTTTTTT
13	TRBV7-7	TRBD1	once	TRBJ1-1	CASSPDRDTEAFF	TGTGCTAGCAGCCCTGACAGGGATACTGAAGCTTTCTTT
14	TRBV14	NA	few	TRBJ1-6	CASSQVAVNSPLHF	TGTGCCAGCAGCCAAGTGGCAGTTAATTCACCCCTCCACTTT